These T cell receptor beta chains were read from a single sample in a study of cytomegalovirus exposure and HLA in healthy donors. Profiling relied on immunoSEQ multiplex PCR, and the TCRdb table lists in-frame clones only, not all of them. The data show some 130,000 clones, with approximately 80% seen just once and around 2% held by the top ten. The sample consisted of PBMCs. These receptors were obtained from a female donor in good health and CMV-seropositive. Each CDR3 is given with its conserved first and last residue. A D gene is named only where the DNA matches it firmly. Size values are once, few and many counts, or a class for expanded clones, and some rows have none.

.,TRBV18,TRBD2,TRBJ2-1,CASSLTSGPYNEQFF,TGTGCCAGCTCACTGACTAGCGGGCCCTACAATGAGCAGTTCTTC
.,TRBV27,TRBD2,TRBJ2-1,CASSLQSSGRANEQFF,TGTGCCAGCAGTTTACAGTCTAGCGGGAGGGCCAATGAGCAGTTCTTC
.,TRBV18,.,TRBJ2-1,CASSPQQGNEQFF,TGTGCCAGCTCACCTCAACAGGGTAATGAGCAGTTCTTC
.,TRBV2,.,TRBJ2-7,CASRPRGGSSYEQYF,TGTGCCAGCAGACCAAGGGGCGGTTCCTCCTACGAGCAGTACTTC
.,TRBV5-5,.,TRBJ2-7,CASSLFDRESEQYF,TGTGCCAGCAGCTTGTTCGACCGGGAGTCCGAGCAGTACTTC
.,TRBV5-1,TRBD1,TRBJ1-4,CASSLQGINEKLFF,TGCGCCAGCAGCCTACAGGGGATTAATGAAAAACTGTTTTTT
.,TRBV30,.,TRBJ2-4,CAWSRGNSISIQYF,TGTGCCTGGAGCCGCGGGAACTCAATTAGCATTCAGTACTTC
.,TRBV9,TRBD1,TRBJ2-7,CASSVAGTGGNEQYF,TGTGCCAGCAGCGTAGCTGGGACAGGGGGCAACGAGCAGTACTTC
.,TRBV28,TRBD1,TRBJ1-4,CASGAGGANEKLFF,TGTGCCAGCGGTGCAGGGGGCGCGAATGAAAAACTGTTTTTT
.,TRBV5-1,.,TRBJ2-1,CASSNDRRKGDEQFF,TGCGCCAGCAGCAACGACAGGCGCAAAGGGGATGAGCAGTTCTTC
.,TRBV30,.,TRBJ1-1,CAWSVQGNTEAFF,TGTGCCTGGAGTGTACAGGGGAACACTGAAGCTTTCTTT
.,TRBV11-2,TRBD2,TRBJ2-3,CASSFQTSGGADTQYF,TGTGCCAGCAGCTTCCAGACTAGCGGGGGGGCAGATACGCAGTATTTT
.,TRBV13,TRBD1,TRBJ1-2,CASSTGQGAYGYTF,TGTGCCAGCAGCACGGGACAGGGGGCCTATGGCTACACCTTC
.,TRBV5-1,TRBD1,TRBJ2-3,CASSLDRGTDTQYF,TGCGCCAGCAGCCTGGACAGGGGAACAGATACGCAGTATTTT
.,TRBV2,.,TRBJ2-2,CASMISPGLTNTGELFF,TGTGCCAGCATGATTTCCCCGGGACTGACGAACACCGGGGAGCTGTTTTTT
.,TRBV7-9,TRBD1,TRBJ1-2,CASSYDRAAGGYTF,TGTGCCAGCAGCTACGACAGGGCCGCCGGGGGCTACACCTTC
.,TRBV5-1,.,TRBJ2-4,CASSLAPQTRDILAKNIQYF,TGCGCCAGCAGCTTGGCCCCACAAACCCGGGACATACTAGCCAAAAACATTCAGTACTTC
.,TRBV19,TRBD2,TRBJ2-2,CASSIAAGGPTGELFF,TGTGCCAGTAGTATAGCAGCGGGGGGGCCCACCGGGGAGCTGTTTTTT
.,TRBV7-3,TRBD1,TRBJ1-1,CASSSDRGTEAFF,TGTGCCAGCAGCTCCGACAGGGGCACTGAAGCTTTCTTT
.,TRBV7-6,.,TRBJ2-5,CASSGSGLETQYF,TGTGCCAGCAGCGGTAGCGGTCTGGAGACCCAGTACTTC
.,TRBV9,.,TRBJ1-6,CASSPPTWGGNSPLHF,TGTGCCAGCAGCCCACCCACGTGGGGGGGTAATTCACCCCTCCACTTT
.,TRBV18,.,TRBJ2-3,CASSPRTRRTDTQYF,TGTGCCAGCTCACCACGGACACGCCGCACAGATACGCAGTATTTT
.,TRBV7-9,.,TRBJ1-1,CSSSPGVEAFF,TGTTCCAGCAGCCCAGGGGTCGAAGCTTTCTTT
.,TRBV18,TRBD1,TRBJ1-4,CASSPDRAEVATNEKLFF,TGTGCCAGCTCACCGGACAGGGCTGAGGTCGCGACTAATGAAAAACTGTTTTTT
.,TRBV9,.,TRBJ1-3,CASTREGSGNTIYF,TGTGCCAGCACCCGGGAGGGTTCTGGAAACACCATATATTTT
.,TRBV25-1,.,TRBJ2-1,CASSELSYYNEQFF,TGTGCCAGCAGTGAATTGTCGTACTACAATGAGCAGTTCTTC
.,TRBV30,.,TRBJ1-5,CAWSGRNQPQHF,TGTGCCTGGAGTGGGAGGAATCAGCCCCAGCATTTT
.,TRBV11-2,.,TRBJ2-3,CASSLIRDPQYF,TGTGCCAGCAGCTTAATCCGGGATCCGCAGTATTTT
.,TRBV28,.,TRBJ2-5,CASSLPPGGRETQYF,TGTGCCAGCAGTTTACCCCCCGGGGGGCGCGAGACCCAGTACTTC
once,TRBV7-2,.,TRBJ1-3,CASRSGAQGNTIYF,TGTGCCAGCAGAAGTGGGGCGCAGGGAAACACCATATATTTT
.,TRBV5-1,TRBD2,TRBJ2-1,CASSFGFTSGNEQFF,TGCGCCAGCAGCTTCGGGTTCACTAGCGGAAATGAGCAGTTCTTC
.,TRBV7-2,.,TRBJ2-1,CASSLSPRGAGFF,TGTGCCAGCAGCTTATCCCCTCGGGGGGCGGGGTTCTTC
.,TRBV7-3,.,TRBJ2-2,CASSLTTIGTGELFF,TGTGCCAGCAGCTTAACCACTATTGGCACCGGGGAGCTGTTTTTT
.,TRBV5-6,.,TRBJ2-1,CASSSLSSYNEQFF,TGTGCCAGCAGCTCCCTGTCCTCCTACAATGAGCAGTTCTTC
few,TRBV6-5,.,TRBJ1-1,CASSSHRDEAFF,TGTGCCAGCAGCTCCCACAGGGATGAAGCTTTCTTT
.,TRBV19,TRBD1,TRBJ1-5,CASSRGDREWSSNQPQHF,TGTGCCAGTAGTAGGGGAGACAGGGAATGGTCGAGCAATCAGCCCCAGCATTTT
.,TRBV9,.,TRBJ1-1,CASSVDLVPSDTEAFF,TGTGCCAGCAGCGTAGATCTCGTTCCTTCGGACACTGAAGCTTTCTTT
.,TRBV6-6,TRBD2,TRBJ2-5,CASSYSSSGGSETQYF,TGTGCCAGCAGTTACTCGAGTAGCGGGGGGTCAGAGACCCAGTACTTC
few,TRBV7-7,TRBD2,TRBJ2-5,CASSSGGRETQYF,TGTGCCAGCAGCTCGGGAGGGAGGGAGACCCAGTACTTC
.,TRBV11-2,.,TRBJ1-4,CASSPLTAPGPNEKLFF,TGTGCCAGCAGCCCACTGACAGCACCGGGCCCTAATGAAAAACTGTTTTTT
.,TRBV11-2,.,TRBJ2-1,CASSLESGGEQFF,TGTGCCAGCAGCTTAGAATCCGGGGGTGAGCAGTTCTTC
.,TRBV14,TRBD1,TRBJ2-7,CASSPRTGDYEQYF,TGTGCCAGCAGCCCGAGGACAGGGGACTACGAGCAGTACTTC